These 27 T cell receptor beta chains share one sample of origin, sequenced in a study of CD8+CD57+ T cells in acquired aplastic anemia. CD8+CD57+ cell expansion had been shown by flow cytometry in patients chosen for sequencing. Genomic DNA templated the TCR beta VDJ and CDR3 profiling. TCRdb itself ran the reads through MiXCR, one entry per CDR3 protein. The table lists around 430,000 distinct CDR3 sequences, 25% to 40% of them singletons. Sequences were obtained from sorted CD4+, CD8+, or CD8+CD57+ T cells (not recorded which) from PBMCs. All receptors derive from a human donor with aplastic anemia.

This clonotype was detected ten times or more. The J gene is TRBJ1-2, the V gene TRBV29-1; TRBD1 aligns across 7 bases. CDR1 is SQVTM and CDR2 is ANQGSEA in the germline V gene. Unmatched junction bases numbered 14, after V lost 6 bases and J lost 7 bases. The CDR3 is made up of 14 amino acids. CDR3 sequence (DNA): TGCAGCGTGGGGCCTGGGACAGCCCGGGGTGGCTACACCTTC. Protein: CSVGPGTARGGYTF.

This clonotype was counted between two and nine times. The chain combines TRBV19 with TRBJ1-2; D may be TRBD1 (5 bases). The length of the CDR3 is 15 residues. V lost 3 bases and J lost 3, with 14 bases in between. Per germline, CDR1 LNHDA and CDR2 SQIVND (reference sequence). CDR3 sequence reads: CASSMDGAVDYGYTF. For the CDR3, the DNA is TGTGCCAGTAGTATGGATGGGGCAGTGGACTATGGCTACACCTTC.

This clonotype was counted ten times or more. This sequence joins TRBV2 and TRBJ1-6; tentatively, D is TRBD1 (5 bases). CDR1 is SNHLY and CDR2 is FYNNEI in the germline V gene. The CDR3 runs 15 residues. The germline V and J ends were trimmed by 6 bases and 6 bases, with 15 bases remaining between them. CDR3 in amino acids: CASRDEGSSNSPLHF. The CDR3 nucleotides are TGTGCCAGCAGAGACGAGGGGAGCTCTAATTCACCCCTCCACTTT.

The chain employs TRBV5-1 and TRBJ2-3; D is undetermined. CDR3 length equals 15 residues. Germline CDR1 and CDR2: SGHRS and YFSETQ. Trimming removed 4 bases from V and 2 bases from J, with 14 bases in between. CDR3 nucleotides: TGCGCCAGCAGCCTGGGTTTGCCTAACACAGATACGCAGTATTTT. Amino acids: CASSLGLPNTDTQYF.

This clonotype came up a few times. A much larger clone differs by one base, so this may be a read error. The chain links TRBV24-1 to TRBJ2-5; D gene unclear. Germline V gene data show CDR1 as KGHDR and CDR2 as SFDVKD. The CDR3 is 14 amino acids. The CDR3 loop reads CATSDLASQEAQYF. The CDR3, as DNA: TGTGCCACCAGTGATTTGGCTAGTCAAGAGGCCCAGTACTTC.

This clonotype was seen more than once but under ten times. Here the CDR3 reads CSVPRDGRSTDTQYF. For the CDR3, the DNA is TGCAGTGTCCCCCGGGACGGACGAAGCACAGATACGCAGTATTTT. The V gene is TRBV20-1, the J gene TRBJ2-3; D possibly uses TRBD1 or TRBD2 (5 bases each). Trimming cost V 7 bases and J 0 bases, with 17 bases left between them. The CDR3 runs 15 residues. Per the germline V gene, CDR1 is DFQATT and CDR2 is SNEGSKA (reference sequence).

The chain combines TRBV6-1 with TRBJ2-7; TRBD2 matches at 9 bases. Germline V gene lookup returns CDR1 MNHNS and CDR2 SASEGT. V lost 5 bases and J lost 4; bases outside the gene matches: 6. This CDR3 has 14 amino acids. The CDR3 spells CASSPPSGVYEQYF. The DNA of the CDR3 is TGTGCCAGCAGTCCCCCTAGCGGGGTATACGAGCAGTACTTC.

This clonotype was counted at least ten times. The CDR3 coding sequence is TGTGCCACCAGTGATGCGCAGGGTGGCAATGAGCAGTTCTTC. Protein product: CATSDAQGGNEQFF. The chain uses TRBV24-1 and TRBJ2-1; tentative D call: TRBD1 (5 bases). The CDR3 runs to 14 residues. Per the germline V gene, CDR1 is KGHDR and CDR2 is SFDVKD. Between the trimmed V and J ends, which lost 3 bases and 6 bases, there was a span of 11 bases.

This clonotype came up many times. V and J are TRBV29-1 and TRBJ2-1, with TRBD2 matching over 8 bases. The germline gives CDR1 SQVTM, CDR2 ANQGSEA. This CDR3 region has 13 residues. J was trimmed by 6 bases and V by 7 bases; bases with no gene match: 8. DNA for the CDR3: TGCAGCGGGCACAGCGGGAGTTTCAATGAGCAGTTCTTC. This gives the protein CSGHSGSFNEQFF.

The chain couples TRBV3-1 to TRBJ1-5, with D perhaps TRBD1 (5 bases). The CDR3 sequence is 14 residues long. Trimming took 6 bases from V and 5 from J, leaving 14 bases between them. From germline, CDR1 is LGHDT and CDR2 YNNKEL (reference sequence). The CDR3 DNA follows: TGTGCCAGCAGTTCACAGGCGGGGGATCAGCCCCAGCATTTT. This sequence encodes CASSSQAGDQPQHF. The variable domain in full, completed from reference TRBV3-1 and TRBJ1-5, reads DTAVSQTPKYLVTQMGNDKSIKCEQNLGHDTMYWYKQDSKKFLKIMFSYNNKELIINETVPNRFSPKSPDKAHLNLHINSLELGDSAVYFCASSSQAGDQPQHFGDGTRLSIL.

This clonotype was detected many times. The chain couples TRBV7-9 to TRBJ2-7; D not certain. Trimming took 3 bases from V and 2 from J, leaving 5 bases between them. Germline V gene lookup returns CDR1 SEHNR and CDR2 FQNEAQ (reference sequence). This CDR3 region has 12 residues. CDR3 loop: CASSLGTYEQYF. CDR3 sequence (DNA): TGTGCCAGCAGCTTGGGGACCTACGAGCAGTACTTC. Using reference TRBV7-9 and TRBJ2-7 for the parts outside the CDR3, the full variable domain is DTGVSQNPRHKITKRGQNVTFRCDPISEHNRLYWYRQTLGQGPEFLTYFQNEAQLEKSRLLSDRFSAERPKGSFSTLEIQRTEQGDSAMYLCASSLGTYEQYFGPGTRLTVT.

This clonotype was found many times. The chain has TRBV7-2 and TRBJ2-5; unclear D gene. The CDR3 is 12 amino acids. Germline V gene data show CDR1 as SGHTA and CDR2 as FQGNSA. Trimming shortened V by 5 bases and J by 5 bases, and 9 bases separated the two germline ends. The CDR3 spells CASSPPGETQYF. CDR3 nucleotide sequence: TGTGCCAGCAGCCCGCCTGGGGAGACCCAGTACTTC.

The chain couples TRBV11-2 to TRBJ1-1; 7 nucleotides line up with TRBD1. Germline V gene data show CDR1 as SGHAT and CDR2 as FQNNGV. CDR3 length equals 14 residues. V trimming: 2 bases; J trimming: 3 bases; junction bases outside the gene matches: 3. The CDR3 DNA sequence: TGTGCCAGCAGCTTAATTGGGACAGACACTGAAGCTTTCTTT. Its protein is CASSLIGTDTEAFF.

A single count supports this clonotype. A read error may be the cause here, since a much bigger clone is one base away. The genes are TRBV19 and TRBJ1-1; perhaps TRBD1 as D (6 bases). The CDR3 loop spans 13 amino acids. Germline assignment: CDR1 LNHDA and CDR2 SQIVND (reference sequence). The CDR3 sequence: CASSNRVGTEASF. The CDR3 DNA follows: TGTGCCAGTAGTAACAGGGTCGGCACTGAAGCTTCCTTT.

This clonotype was seen ten or more times. The chain carries TRBV24-1 and TRBJ2-7, with D perhaps matching TRBD1 (5 bases). This CDR3 is 13 amino acids long. Germline assignment: CDR1 KGHDR and CDR2 SFDVKD. The V end lost 5 bases, the J end lost 2 bases, and 9 bases lay between the germline ends. The DNA for the CDR3 is TGTGCCACCAGTGCCCAGGGCCCCTACGAGCAGTACTTC. Translated, it gives CATSAQGPYEQYF.

This sequence joins TRBV20-1 and TRBJ1-6; 11 bases match TRBD1. J lost 7 bases, V lost 4 bases, and 6 bases had no gene match. CDR3 size: 15 residues. Germline V gene sequence: CDR1 DFQATT, CDR2 SNEGSKA (reference sequence). The CDR3 sequence is CSATLGQGGNSPLHF. DNA for the CDR3: TGCAGTGCTACCCTGGGACAGGGGGGGAATTCACCCCTCCACTTT.

This clonotype has more than one count but fewer than ten. This chain links TRBV7-2 with TRBJ1-4; D is uncertain. There are 14 residues in the CDR3. V shed 3 bases and J shed 6 bases, with 11 bases lying between them. Germline assignment: CDR1 SGHTA and CDR2 FQGNSA. The CDR3 region has the DNA TGTGCCAGCAGCTTTCGGGTGATGGATGAAAAACTGTTTTTT. Translated, it gives CASSFRVMDEKLFF.

The V call is TRBV25-1, the J call TRBJ2-3; tentative D call: TRBD1 (5 bases). The CDR3 is 14 amino acids. V was shortened by 6 bases and J by 0 bases, with 10 bases between the two germline ends. The germline V gene has CDR1 MGHDK and CDR2 SYGVNS. In DNA, the CDR3 is TGTGCCAGCAGCCAAAGACAGAGCACAGATACGCAGTATTTT. Amino acid sequence: CASSQRQSTDTQYF. Drawing the rest from reference TRBV25-1 and TRBJ2-3, the complete variable domain is EADIYQTPRYLVIGTGKKITLECSQTMGHDKMYWYQQDPGMELHLIHYSYGVNSTEKGDLSSESTVSRIRTEHFPLTLESARPSHTSQYLCASSQRQSTDTQYFGPGTRLTVL.

The chain employs TRBV4-3 and TRBJ1-4, with no clear D. The CDR3 runs to 16 residues. Trimming cost V 1 base and J 7 bases, with 16 bases left between them. Germline lookup yields CDR1 LGHNA and CDR2 YSLEER. CDR3 amino acids: CASSQGDFGWSEKLFF. CDR3 nucleotide sequence: TGCGCCAGCAGCCAAGGGGATTTCGGGTGGAGTGAAAAACTGTTTTTT.

The chain uses TRBV7-2 and TRBJ2-5, with D tentatively TRBD2 (6 bases). Germline V gene lookup returns CDR1 SGHTA and CDR2 FQGNSA. CDR3 length: 13 amino acids. Between the trimmed V and J ends, which lost 5 bases and 4 bases, there was a span of 11 bases. CDR3 region: CASSEGLLETQYF. Here the CDR3 DNA reads TGTGCCAGCAGCGAGGGACTTTTAGAGACCCAGTACTTC. Looking up the rest from reference TRBV7-2 and TRBJ2-5 gives the full variable domain: GAGVSQSPSNKVTEKGKDVELRCDPISGHTALYWYRQSLGQGLEFLIYFQGNSAPDKSGLPSDRFSAERTGGSVSTLTIQRTQQEDSAVYLCASSEGLLETQYFGPGTRLLVL.

Note on this clonotype: The conserved phenylalanine or tryptophan normally closing the CDR3 is absent here, so this likely arose from a read error. The V call is TRBV14, the J call TRBJ1-2; 7 positions match TRBD1. J was trimmed by 4 bases and V by 1 base; bases with no gene match: 3. Germline V gene lookup returns CDR1 SGHDN and CDR2 FVKESK. This CDR3 comprises 14 residues. The CDR3 DNA follows: TGTGCCAGCAGCCAAGTACAGGGGAGCTATGGCTACACCCTC. It yields the protein CASSQVQGSYGYTL.

The chain has TRBV4-2 and TRBJ2-3; 10 bases align to TRBD2. J was trimmed by 2 bases and V by 1 base; bases with no gene match: 9. Germline CDR1 reads LGHNA; CDR2 reads YNFKEQ. The CDR3 sequence is 18 residues long. This CDR3 reads CASSQAQGAGGPTDTQYF. CDR3 DNA sequence: TGTGCCAGCAGCCAAGCCCAAGGAGCGGGGGGGCCCACAGATACGCAGTATTTT.

J is TRBJ1-1 and V is TRBV7-9; a weak D match, TRBD1 (6 bases). The CDR3 is 15 amino acids. Trimming pared 7 bases from V and 1 base from J, leaving 16 bases between. Germline lookup yields CDR1 SEHNR and CDR2 FQNEAQ (reference sequence). The CDR3 DNA sequence: TGTGCCAGCACCATTCTACAGGGAGAGAACACTGAAGCTTTCTTT. It specifies CASTILQGENTEAFF. Using reference TRBV7-9 and TRBJ1-1 for the parts outside the CDR3, the full variable domain is DTGVSQNPRHKITKRGQNVTFRCDPISEHNRLYWYRQTLGQGPEFLTYFQNEAQLEKSRLLSDRFSAERPKGSFSTLEIQRTEQGDSAMYLCASTILQGENTEAFFGQGTRLTVV.

The rearrangement uses TRBV9 and TRBJ2-1; the D gene is possibly TRBD2 (7 bases). The CDR3 has 15 residues. Trimming left V 4 bases short and J 4 bases short, with 15 bases between. Germline CDR1 reads SGDLS; CDR2 reads YYNGEE. CDR3 loop: CASSLQGGSYNEQFF. In nucleotides, the CDR3 is TGTGCCAGCAGCCTACAGGGCGGGAGTTACAATGAGCAGTTCTTC.

As for this clonotype: A read error may produce the germline difference seen at one junction end. V usage is TRBV12-3 or TRBV12-4 and J usage is TRBJ1-2; D not certain. This CDR3 has 13 residues. The CDR3 sequence is CASSYSSAYGCTF. The CDR3 nucleotides read TGTGCCAGCAGTTACTCGAGTGCCTATGGCTGCACCTTC.

This chain connects TRBV19 to TRBJ1-2, with TRBD1 matching over 7 bases. CDR3 length equals 13 residues. The V segment lost 10 bases and the J segment 2 bases; nucleotides outside the gene matches: 7. The V gene's germline CDR1 is LNHDA and CDR2 SQIVND (reference sequence). This chain's CDR3 is CATKLGGNYGYTF. The CDR3 DNA sequence: TGTGCCACGAAGTTAGGGGGCAACTATGGCTACACCTTC. Looking up the rest from reference TRBV19 and TRBJ1-2 gives the full variable domain: DGGITQSPKYLFRKEGQNVTLSCEQNLNHDAMYWYRQDPGQGLRLIYYSQIVNDFQKGDIAEGYSVSREKKESFPLTVTSAQKNPTAFYLCATKLGGNYGYTFGSGTRLTVV.

In its sample, this clonotype was seen once. This chain connects TRBV20-1 to TRBJ1-1, with D uncertain. The germline V and J ends were trimmed by 3 bases and 0 bases, with 5 bases remaining between them. In germline, CDR1 is DFQATT, CDR2 SNEGSKA (reference sequence). The CDR3 runs to 12 residues. The DNA of the CDR3 is TGCAGTGCTAGCCCCCTGAACACTGAAGCTTTCTTT. It translates to CSASPLNTEAFF.